The clone carrying this T cell receptor (beta chain) turned up a few times. These data come from a study of human T cells and chemical hapten exposure. On the study more broadly: On roughly 2 cm by roughly 2 cm of upper inner arm skin, sensitization was performed with 2% DPC.

TCRdb called the RACE reads again in MiXCR, with one record for every CDR3 protein. This sample yields some 400,000 distinct CDR3 sequences, of which approximately 5.1% are seen a single time; roughly 2.6% belongs to the top ten. Time point indicated: pre-sensitization, week 0. Noted treatment: therapeutic diphenylcyclopropenone sensitization with weekly scalp DPC. Source: whole blood, taken in connection with sensitization to the hapten diphenylcyclopropenone (DPC). This sequence originates from a woman between 45 and 65 years old with alopecia areata. Some clones in this sample may be carry-over from other donors' samples.

CDR3 coding DNA: TGTGCCAGCAAAGTCGGACCCAATCAGCCCCAGCATTTT. The encoded protein is CASKVGPNQPQHF. The chain couples TRBV27 to TRBJ1-5; unclear D gene. The V end was cut by 7 bases, the J end by 3 bases, with 10 bases between. Germline CDR1 is MNHEY and CDR2 is SMNVEV (reference sequence). This CDR3 spans 13 amino acids.